These 4 T cell receptor beta chains share one sample of origin, sequenced in a study of blood T cell repertoires in COVID-19. Generated by immunoSEQ multiplex PCR, the TCRdb table keeps only in-frame clones and is missing some. The table shows about 220,000 clones, with 90% occurring only once. The source material was PBMCs or T cells enriched from blood (not recorded which). Source of these receptors: a young man who had been exposed to COVID-19.

The J gene is TRBJ2-7, the V gene TRBV5-4; 11 nucleotides agree with TRBD1. The J segment lost 5 bases and the V segment lost 7 bases, leaving 14 bases of the junction unmatched. The CDR3 is made up of 16 amino acids. Germline CDR1 reads SGHNT; CDR2 reads YYREEE (reference sequence). In DNA form, the CDR3 reads TGTGCCAGCCCTAACTTAGGGACAGGGGGTCTCGACGAGCAGTACTTC. As protein: CASPNLGTGGLDEQYF.

The rearrangement links TRBV18 to TRBJ2-7; 9 bases map to TRBD1. V gave up 4 bases and J gave up 5 bases; unmatched junction bases: 18. The CDR3 has 18 amino acids. In germline, CDR1 is KGHSH, CDR2 LQKENI. As DNA, the CDR3 is TGTGCCAGCTCACTACTCCTAATCACGGGACAGGGTACCCACGAGCAGTACTTC. Protein product: CASSLLLITGQGTHEQYF.

This CDR3 is CASRRTGPGELFF. Here the CDR3 DNA reads TGTGCCAGCAGGAGAACAGGGCCCGGGGAGCTGTTTTTT. The genes are TRBV2 and TRBJ2-2; D is possibly TRBD1 (6 bases). Per germline, CDR1 SNHLY and CDR2 FYNNEI. Trimming removed 6 bases at V and 6 bases at J, with 11 bases between. The length of the CDR3 is 13 residues.

This clone was seen repeatedly, ten times or more. The chain recombines TRBV6-2 or TRBV6-3 with TRBJ2-5, with D hard to call. CDR1 MNHEY and CDR2 SVGEGT come from the germline V gene. Trimming took off 5 bases at V and 0 bases at J, with 7 bases between the two ends. CDR3 size: 13 residues. CDR3 sequence reads: CASSLSYQETQYF. DNA for the CDR3: TGTGCCAGCAGTCTCTCGTACCAAGAGACCCAGTACTTC.